This TCR beta chain was observed in a study of blood T cell repertoires in COVID-19. Study context: Spain, Italy and the United States supplied samples that represented acute and convalescent COVID-19. PBMCs, B-cell-depleted T cells, or T cells provided the cDNA or gDNA that made up the material.

The protocol was immunoSEQ multiplex PCR, while the TCRdb copy is restricted to in-frame clones and leaves out a portion. The top ten clones hold 0.65% to 1% of a sample with a few hundred thousand clones, about 90% of them seen once. The Seattle site enrolled patients during active infection and followed them longitudinally. Germline CDR1 and CDR2: MNHEY and SVGAGI. Trimming cost V 6 bases and J 3 bases, with 10 bases left between them. The CDR3 is 13 residues long. The TCR was taken from a man between 18 and 35 years old with COVID-19, enrolled during active disease. The material sequenced was peripheral blood. The V call is TRBV6-5, the J call TRBJ2-3; D perhaps matches TRBD2 (6 bases). The CDR3 loop is CASRSSGTDTQYF. The CDR3 region has the DNA TGTGCCAGCAGGAGTAGCGGAACAGATACGCAGTATTTT.